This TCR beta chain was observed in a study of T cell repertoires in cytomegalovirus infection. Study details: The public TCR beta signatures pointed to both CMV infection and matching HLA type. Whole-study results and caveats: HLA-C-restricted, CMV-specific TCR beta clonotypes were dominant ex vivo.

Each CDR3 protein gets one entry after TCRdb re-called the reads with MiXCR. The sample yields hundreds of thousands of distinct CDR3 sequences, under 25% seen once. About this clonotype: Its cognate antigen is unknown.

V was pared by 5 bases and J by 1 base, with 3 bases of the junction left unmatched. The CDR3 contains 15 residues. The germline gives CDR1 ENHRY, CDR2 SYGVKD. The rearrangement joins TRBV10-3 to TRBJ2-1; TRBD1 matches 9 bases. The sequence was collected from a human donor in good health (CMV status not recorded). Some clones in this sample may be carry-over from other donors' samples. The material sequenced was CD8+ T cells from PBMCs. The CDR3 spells CAISIDRGSYNEQFF. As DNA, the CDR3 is TGTGCCATCAGTATAGACAGGGGGTCCTACAATGAGCAGTTCTTC.